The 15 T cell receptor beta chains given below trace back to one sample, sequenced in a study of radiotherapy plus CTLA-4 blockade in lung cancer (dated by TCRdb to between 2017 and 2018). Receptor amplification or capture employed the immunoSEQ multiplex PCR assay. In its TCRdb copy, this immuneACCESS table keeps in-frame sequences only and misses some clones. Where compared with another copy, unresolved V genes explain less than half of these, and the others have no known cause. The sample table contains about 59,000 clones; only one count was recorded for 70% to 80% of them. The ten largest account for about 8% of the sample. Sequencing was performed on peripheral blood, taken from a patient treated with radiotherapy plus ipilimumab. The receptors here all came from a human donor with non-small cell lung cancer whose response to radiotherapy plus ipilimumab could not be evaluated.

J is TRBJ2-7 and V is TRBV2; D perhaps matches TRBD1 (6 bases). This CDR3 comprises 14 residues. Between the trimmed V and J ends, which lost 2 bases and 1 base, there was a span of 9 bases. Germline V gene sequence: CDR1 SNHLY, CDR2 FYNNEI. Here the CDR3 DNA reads TGTGCCAGCAGTGAACCCAGGGGTTCCTACGAGCAGTACTTC. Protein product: CASSEPRGSYEQYF.

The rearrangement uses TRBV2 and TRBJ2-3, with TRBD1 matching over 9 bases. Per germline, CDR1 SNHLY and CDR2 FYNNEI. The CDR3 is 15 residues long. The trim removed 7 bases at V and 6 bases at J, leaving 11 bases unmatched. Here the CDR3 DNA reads TGTGCCAGCACCCGGGACAGGGCCGGTCTGGATACGCAGTATTTT. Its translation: CASTRDRAGLDTQYF.

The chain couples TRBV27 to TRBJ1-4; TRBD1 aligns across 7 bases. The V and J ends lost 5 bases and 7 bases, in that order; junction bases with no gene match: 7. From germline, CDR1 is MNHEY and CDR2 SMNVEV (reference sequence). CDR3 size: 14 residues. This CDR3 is CASSPWDSGEKLFF. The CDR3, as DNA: TGTGCCAGCAGTCCTTGGGACAGCGGTGAAAAACTGTTTTTT.

In DNA form, the CDR3 reads TGTGCCAGCAGCTTGCCCGGGACAACCTACGAGCAGTACTTC. Amino acid sequence: CASSLPGTTYEQYF. The V gene is TRBV7-8, the J gene TRBJ2-7; D possibly corresponds to TRBD1 (6 bases). Germline lookup yields CDR1 SGHVS and CDR2 FQNEAQ. CDR3 size: 14 residues. Trimming removed 3 bases from V and 2 bases from J, with 11 bases in between.

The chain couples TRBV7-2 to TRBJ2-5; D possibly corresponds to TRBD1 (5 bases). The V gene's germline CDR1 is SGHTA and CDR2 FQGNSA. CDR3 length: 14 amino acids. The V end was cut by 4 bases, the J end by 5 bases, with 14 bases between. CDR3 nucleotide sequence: TGTGCCAGCAGCTCACCAGGGCGACCCGAGACCCAGTACTTC. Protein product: CASSSPGRPETQYF.

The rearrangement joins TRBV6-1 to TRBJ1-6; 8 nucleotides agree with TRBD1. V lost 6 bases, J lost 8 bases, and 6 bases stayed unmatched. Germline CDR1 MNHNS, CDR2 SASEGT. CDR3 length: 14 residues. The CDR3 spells CASRRDRFYSPLHF. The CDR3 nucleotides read TGTGCCAGCAGGAGGGACAGGTTTTATTCACCCCTCCACTTT.

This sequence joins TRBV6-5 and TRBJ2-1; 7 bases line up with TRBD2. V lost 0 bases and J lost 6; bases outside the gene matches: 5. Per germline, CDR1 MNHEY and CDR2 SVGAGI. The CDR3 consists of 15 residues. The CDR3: CASSYSLGGVNEQFF. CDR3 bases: TGTGCCAGCAGTTACTCCCTGGGAGGGGTCAATGAGCAGTTCTTC.

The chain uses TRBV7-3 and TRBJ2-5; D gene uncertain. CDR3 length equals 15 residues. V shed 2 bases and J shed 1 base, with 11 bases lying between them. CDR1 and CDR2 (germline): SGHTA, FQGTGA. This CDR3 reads CASSLQSGFQETQYF. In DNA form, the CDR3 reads TGTGCCAGCAGCTTACAATCAGGATTCCAAGAGACCCAGTACTTC.

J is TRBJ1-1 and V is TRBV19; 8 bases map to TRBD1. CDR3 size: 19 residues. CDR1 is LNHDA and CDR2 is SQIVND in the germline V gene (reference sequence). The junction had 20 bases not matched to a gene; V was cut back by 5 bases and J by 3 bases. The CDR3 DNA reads TGTGCCAGTAGTTCCCCAGTGTCGCGACAGGGGAAAGTGTACACTGAAGCTTTCTTT. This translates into CASSSPVSRQGKVYTEAFF.

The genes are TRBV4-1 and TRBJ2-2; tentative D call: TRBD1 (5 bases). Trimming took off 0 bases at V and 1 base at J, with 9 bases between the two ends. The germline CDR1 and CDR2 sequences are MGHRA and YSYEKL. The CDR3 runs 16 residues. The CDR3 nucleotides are TGCGCCAGCAGCCAAGACGGACACCTGAACACCGGGGAGCTGTTTTTT. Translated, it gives CASSQDGHLNTGELFF.

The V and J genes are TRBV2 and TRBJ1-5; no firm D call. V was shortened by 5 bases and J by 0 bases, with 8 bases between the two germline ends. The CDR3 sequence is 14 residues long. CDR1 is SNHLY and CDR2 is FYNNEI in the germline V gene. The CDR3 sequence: CASSTVFSNQPQHF. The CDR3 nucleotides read TGTGCCAGCAGTACAGTATTTAGCAATCAGCCCCAGCATTTT.

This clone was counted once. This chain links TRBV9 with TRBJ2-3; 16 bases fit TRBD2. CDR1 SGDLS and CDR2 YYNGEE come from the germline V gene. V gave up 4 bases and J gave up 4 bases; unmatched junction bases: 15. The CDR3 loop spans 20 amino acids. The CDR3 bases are TGTGCCAGCAGCACCCCGGGACTAGCGGGAGGGCCTATTAATTCAGATACGCAGTATTTT. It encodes CASSTPGLAGGPINSDTQYF.

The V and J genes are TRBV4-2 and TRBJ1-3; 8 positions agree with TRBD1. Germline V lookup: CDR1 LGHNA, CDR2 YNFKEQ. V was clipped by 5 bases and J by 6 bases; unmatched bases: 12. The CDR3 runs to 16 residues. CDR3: CASSLVPGGEENTIYF. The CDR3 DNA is TGTGCCAGCAGCTTGGTTCCAGGGGGCGAAGAAAACACCATATATTTT.

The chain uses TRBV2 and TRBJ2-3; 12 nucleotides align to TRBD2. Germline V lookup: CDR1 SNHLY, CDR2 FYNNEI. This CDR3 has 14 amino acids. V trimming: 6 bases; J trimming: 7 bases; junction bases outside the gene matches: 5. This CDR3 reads CASRPGTSGYTQYF. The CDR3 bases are TGTGCCAGCAGGCCCGGGACTAGCGGGTATACGCAGTATTTT.

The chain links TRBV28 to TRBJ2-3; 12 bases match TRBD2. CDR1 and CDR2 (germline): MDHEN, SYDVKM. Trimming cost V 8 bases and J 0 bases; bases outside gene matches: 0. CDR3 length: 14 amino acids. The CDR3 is CASLAGGSTDTQYF. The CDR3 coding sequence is TGTGCCAGCCTAGCGGGGGGGAGCACAGATACGCAGTATTTT.